These 8 T cell receptor beta chains share one sample of origin, sequenced in a study of long-term antiretroviral therapy in people with HIV (dated 2022 in TCRdb). The immunoSEQ hsTCRB v3.0 assay was used at survey level resolution for TRB variable region sequencing. In TCRdb, the immuneACCESS table is reduced to in-frame sequences with V and J assigned. These tables do not hold every clone; where another copy was compared, an unresolved V gene accounts for under half, and the others remain unexplained. The sample records 20,000 to 30,000 clones, over 75% of which are singletons. The ten largest account for roughly 8.2% of the sample. This sample comprised unsorted PBMCs, obtained 4.8 to 5 years after starting antiretroviral therapy. Every receptor here comes from a man aged 35 to 55 with HIV.

Regarding this clone: The junction shows a germline mismatch at one end, possibly a read error. The rearrangement joins TRBV5-5 to TRBJ2-1; D not certain. Germline V gene lookup returns CDR1 SGHKS and CDR2 YYEKEE (reference sequence). This CDR3 contains 14 residues. Here the CDR3 reads CASSLEGAYNVQFF. The CDR3 nucleotides read TGTGCCAGCAGCTTGGAAGGAGCCTACAATGTGCAGTTCTTC.

The rearrangement joins TRBV5-4 to TRBJ1-1; 7 bases line up with TRBD1. After removal of 9 bases from V and 4 bases from J, the junction contained 12 bases not matched to a gene. CDR1 and CDR2 (germline): SGHNT, YYREEE (reference sequence). This CDR3 contains 14 residues. This CDR3 reads CATQGGGAVTEAFF. For the CDR3, the DNA is TGTGCCACCCAGGGGGGGGGCGCGGTCACTGAAGCTTTCTTT.

The table lists this clone with a few counts. J is TRBJ1-1 and V is TRBV7-9, with 10 bases identical to TRBD1. Trimming cost V 5 bases and J 0 bases; bases outside gene matches: 6. The CDR3 covers 16 residues. Germline CDR1 and CDR2: SEHNR and FQNEAQ (reference sequence). The CDR3, as DNA: TGTGCCAGCAGCCGGGACAGGGGATCTATGAACACTGAAGCTTTCTTT. Its protein is CASSRDRGSMNTEAFF.

The V call is TRBV7-9, the J call TRBJ1-2, with 8 bases lining up with TRBD1. CDR1 and CDR2 (germline): SEHNR, FQNEAQ (reference sequence). Losses at the gene ends were 5 bases for V and 3 bases for J; bases not matched to a gene: 2. This CDR3 has 13 amino acids. The CDR3 protein is CASSLTGDYGYTF. The CDR3 bases are TGTGCCAGCAGCCTGACAGGGGACTATGGCTACACCTTC. Filled out from reference TRBV7-9 and TRBJ1-2, the complete variable domain reads DTGVSQNPRHKITKRGQNVTFRCDPISEHNRLYWYRQTLGQGPEFLTYFQNEAQLEKSRLLSDRFSAERPKGSFSTLEIQRTEQGDSAMYLCASSLTGDYGYTFGSGTRLTVV.

This chain connects TRBV29-1 to TRBJ2-5; a possible D gene is TRBD2 (6 bases). Trimming removed 5 bases from V and 1 base from J, with 14 bases in between. Germline V lookup: CDR1 SQVTM, CDR2 ANQGSEA. The CDR3 runs to 14 residues. The CDR3 protein is CSVLVGGLQETQYF. In nucleotides, the CDR3 is TGCAGCGTTTTGGTGGGAGGCCTCCAAGAGACCCAGTACTTC.

By frequency in the sample, this clone is medium-sized. CDR3 bases: TGTGCCAGTTGGAAGGAGAGGGGATACAATGAGCAGTTCTTC. It specifies CASWKERGYNEQFF. The chain has TRBV27 and TRBJ2-1; either TRBD1 or TRBD2 may fit D (5 bases each). Trimming removed 9 bases at V and 4 bases at J, with 16 bases between. Germline V gives CDR1 MNHEY, CDR2 SMNVEV (reference sequence). This CDR3 region has 14 residues.

V usage is TRBV2 and J usage is TRBJ2-7; D is uncertain. Deletions cut 7 bases from V and 3 bases from J, with 16 bases between. Germline V gives CDR1 SNHLY, CDR2 FYNNEI. The CDR3 is made up of 14 amino acids. Written as DNA, the CDR3 is TGTGCCAGCACGCCCGCACCTGGGGACTACGAGCAGTACTTC. It is translated as CASTPAPGDYEQYF.

The rearrangement uses TRBV7-2 and TRBJ1-1, with D possibly TRBD1 on 5 matching bases. The CDR3 loop spans 16 amino acids. V gave up 4 bases and J gave up 5 bases, with 20 bases separating them. From germline, CDR1 is SGHTA and CDR2 FQGNSA. The CDR3 loop reads CASSSKAGTFGTEAFF. DNA for the CDR3: TGTGCCAGCAGCTCAAAGGCAGGGACCTTTGGGACTGAAGCTTTCTTT.